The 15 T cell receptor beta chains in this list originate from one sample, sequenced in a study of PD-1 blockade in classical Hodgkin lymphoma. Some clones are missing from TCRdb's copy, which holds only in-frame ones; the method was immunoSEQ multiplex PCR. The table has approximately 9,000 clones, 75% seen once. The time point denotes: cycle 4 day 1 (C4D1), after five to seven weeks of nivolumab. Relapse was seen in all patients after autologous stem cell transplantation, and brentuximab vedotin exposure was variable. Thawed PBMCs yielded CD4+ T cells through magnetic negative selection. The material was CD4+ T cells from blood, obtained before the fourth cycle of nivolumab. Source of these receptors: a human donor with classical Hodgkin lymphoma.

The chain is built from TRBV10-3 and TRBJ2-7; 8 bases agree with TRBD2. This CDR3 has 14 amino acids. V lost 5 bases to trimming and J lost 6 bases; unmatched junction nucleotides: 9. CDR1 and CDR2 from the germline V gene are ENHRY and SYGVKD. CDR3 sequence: CAISQRAGAVEQYF. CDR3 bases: TGTGCCATCAGTCAAAGAGCGGGGGCGGTCGAGCAGTACTTC.

The CDR3 loop is CASRIQDTPYEQYV. The CDR3 nucleotides read TGTGCCAGCAGGATACAGGACACCCCCTACGAGCAGTACGTC. The chain is built from TRBV28 and TRBJ2-7; D possibly corresponds to TRBD1 (5 bases). CDR1 and CDR2 (germline): MDHEN, SYDVKM. Deletions cut 6 bases from V and 2 bases from J, with 14 bases between. This CDR3 has 14 amino acids.

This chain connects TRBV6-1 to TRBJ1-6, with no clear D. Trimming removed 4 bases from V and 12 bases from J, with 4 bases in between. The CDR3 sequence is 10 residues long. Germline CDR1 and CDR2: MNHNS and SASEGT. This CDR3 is CASSVGPLHF. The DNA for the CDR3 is TGTGCCAGCAGTGTAGGACCCCTCCACTTT.

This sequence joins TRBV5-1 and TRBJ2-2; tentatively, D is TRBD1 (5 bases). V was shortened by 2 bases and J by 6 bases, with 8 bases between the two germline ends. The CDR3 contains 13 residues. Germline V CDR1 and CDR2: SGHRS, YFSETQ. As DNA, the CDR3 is TGCGCCAGCAGCTTATCAGGGCCCGGGGAGCTGTTTTTT. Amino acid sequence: CASSLSGPGELFF.

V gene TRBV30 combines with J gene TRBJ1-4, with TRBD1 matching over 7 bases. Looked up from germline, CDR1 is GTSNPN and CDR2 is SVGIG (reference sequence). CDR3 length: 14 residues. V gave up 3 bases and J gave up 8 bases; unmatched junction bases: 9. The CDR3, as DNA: TGTGCCTGGAGCTTCAGGGGGGCCGAAGAAAAACTGTTTTTT. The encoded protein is CAWSFRGAEEKLFF.

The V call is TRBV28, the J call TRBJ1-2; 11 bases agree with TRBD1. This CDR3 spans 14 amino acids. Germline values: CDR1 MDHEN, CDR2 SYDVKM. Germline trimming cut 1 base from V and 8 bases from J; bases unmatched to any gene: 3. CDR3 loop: CASSLSGTGGGYTF. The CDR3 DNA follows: TGTGCCAGCAGTTTATCCGGGACAGGGGGAGGCTACACCTTC.

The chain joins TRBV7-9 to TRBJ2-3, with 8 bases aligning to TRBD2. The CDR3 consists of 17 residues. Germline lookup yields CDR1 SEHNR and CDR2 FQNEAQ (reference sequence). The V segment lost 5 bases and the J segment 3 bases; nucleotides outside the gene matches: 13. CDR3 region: CASSVGGAGDRTDTQYF. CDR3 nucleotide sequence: TGTGCCAGCAGCGTGGGCGGAGCGGGGGATAGGACAGATACGCAGTATTTT.

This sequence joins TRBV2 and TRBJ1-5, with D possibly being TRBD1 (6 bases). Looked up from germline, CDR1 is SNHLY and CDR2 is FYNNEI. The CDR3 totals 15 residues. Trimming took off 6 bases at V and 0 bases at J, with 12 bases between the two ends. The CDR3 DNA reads TGTGCCAGCAGAAAACAGGGATCTAGCAATCAGCCCCAGCATTTT. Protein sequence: CASRKQGSSNQPQHF. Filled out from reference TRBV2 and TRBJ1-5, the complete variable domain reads EPEVTQTPSHQVTQMGQEVILRCVPISNHLYFYWYRQILGQKVEFLVSFYNNEISEKSEIFDDQFSVERPDGSNFTLKIRSTKLEDSAMYFCASRKQGSSNQPQHFGDGTRLSIL.

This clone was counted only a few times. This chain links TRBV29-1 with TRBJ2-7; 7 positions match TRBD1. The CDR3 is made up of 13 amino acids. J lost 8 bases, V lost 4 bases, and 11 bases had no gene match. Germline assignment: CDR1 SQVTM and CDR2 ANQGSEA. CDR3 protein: CSVAETGFAQQYF. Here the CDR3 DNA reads TGCAGCGTTGCTGAGACAGGGTTCGCCCAGCAGTACTTC.

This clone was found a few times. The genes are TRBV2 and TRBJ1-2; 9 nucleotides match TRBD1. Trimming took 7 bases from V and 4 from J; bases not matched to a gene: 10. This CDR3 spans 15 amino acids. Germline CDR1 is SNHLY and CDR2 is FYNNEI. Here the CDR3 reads CASTLDRGIGYGYTF. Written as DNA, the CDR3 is TGTGCCAGCACTCTCGACAGGGGGATTGGCTATGGCTACACCTTC.

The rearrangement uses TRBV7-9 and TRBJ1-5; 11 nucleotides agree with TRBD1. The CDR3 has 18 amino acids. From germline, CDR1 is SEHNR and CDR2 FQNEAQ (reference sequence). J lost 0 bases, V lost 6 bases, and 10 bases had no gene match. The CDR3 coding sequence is TGTGCCAGCAGGGTTCGGGACAGGGGGATTTATAGCAATCAGCCCCAGCATTTT. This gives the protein CASRVRDRGIYSNQPQHF.

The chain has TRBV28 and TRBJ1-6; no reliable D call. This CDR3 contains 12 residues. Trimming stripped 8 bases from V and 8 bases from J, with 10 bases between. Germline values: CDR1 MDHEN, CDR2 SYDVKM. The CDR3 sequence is CASGEVYSPLHF. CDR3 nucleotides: TGTGCCAGCGGAGAAGTCTATTCACCCCTCCACTTT.

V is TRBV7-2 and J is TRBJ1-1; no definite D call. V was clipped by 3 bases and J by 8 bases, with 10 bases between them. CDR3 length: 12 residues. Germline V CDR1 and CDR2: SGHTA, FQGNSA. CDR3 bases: TGTGCCAGCAGCTTCTACACTGAGGAAGCTTTCTTT. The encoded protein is CASSFYTEEAFF. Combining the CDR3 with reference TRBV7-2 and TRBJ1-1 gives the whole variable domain GAGVSQSPSNKVTEKGKDVELRCDPISGHTALYWYRQSLGQGLEFLIYFQGNSAPDKSGLPSDRFSAERTGGSVSTLTIQRTQQEDSAVYLCASSFYTEEAFFGQGTRLTVV.

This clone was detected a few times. In nucleotides, the CDR3 is TGCGCCAGCAGTGGGCAGGGGGCGATGAACACTGAAGCTTTCTTT. Protein product: CASSGQGAMNTEAFF. The chain links TRBV10-2 to TRBJ1-1; 8 bases line up with TRBD1. The CDR3 has 15 residues. V dropped 4 bases and J dropped 0; count of bases not matched to a gene: 4. The V gene's germline CDR1 is WSHSY and CDR2 SAAADI.

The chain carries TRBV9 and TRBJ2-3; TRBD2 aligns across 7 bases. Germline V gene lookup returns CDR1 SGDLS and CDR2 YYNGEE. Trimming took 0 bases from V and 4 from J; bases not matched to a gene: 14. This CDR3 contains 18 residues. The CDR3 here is CASSVVPNGGIYSDTQYF. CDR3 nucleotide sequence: TGTGCCAGCAGCGTAGTCCCAAACGGGGGGATTTATTCAGATACGCAGTATTTT.